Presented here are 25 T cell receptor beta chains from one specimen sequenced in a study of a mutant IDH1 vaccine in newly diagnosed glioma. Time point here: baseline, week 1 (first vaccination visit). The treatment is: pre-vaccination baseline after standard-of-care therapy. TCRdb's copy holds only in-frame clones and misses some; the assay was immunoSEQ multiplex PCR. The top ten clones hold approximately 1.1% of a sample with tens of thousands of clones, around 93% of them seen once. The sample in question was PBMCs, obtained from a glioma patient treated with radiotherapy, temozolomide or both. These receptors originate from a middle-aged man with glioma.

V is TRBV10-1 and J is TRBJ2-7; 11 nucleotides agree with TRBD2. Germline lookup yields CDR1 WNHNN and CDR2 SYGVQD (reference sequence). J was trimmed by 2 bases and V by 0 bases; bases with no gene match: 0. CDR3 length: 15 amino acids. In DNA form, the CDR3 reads TGCGCCAGCAGTGAGTCGGGACTAGCGGCCTACGAGCAGTACTTC. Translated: CASSESGLAAYEQYF.

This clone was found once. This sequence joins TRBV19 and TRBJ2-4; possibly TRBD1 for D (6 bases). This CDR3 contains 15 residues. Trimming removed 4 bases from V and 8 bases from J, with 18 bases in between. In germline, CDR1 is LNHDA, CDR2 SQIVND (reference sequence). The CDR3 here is CASSTYREKGYIQYF. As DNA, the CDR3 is TGTGCCAGTAGTACTTACAGGGAGAAAGGGTACATTCAGTACTTC. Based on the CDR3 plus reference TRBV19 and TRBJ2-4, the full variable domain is DGGITQSPKYLFRKEGQNVTLSCEQNLNHDAMYWYRQDPGQGLRLIYYSQIVNDFQKGDIAEGYSVSREKKESFPLTVTSAQKNPTAFYLCASSTYREKGYIQYFGAGTRLSVL.

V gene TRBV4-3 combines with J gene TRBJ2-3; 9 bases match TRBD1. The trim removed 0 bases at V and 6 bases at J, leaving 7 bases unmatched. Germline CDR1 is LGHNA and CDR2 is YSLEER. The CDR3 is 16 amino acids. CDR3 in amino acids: CASSQDWGTGMDTQYF. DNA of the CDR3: TGCGCCAGCAGCCAAGATTGGGGGACAGGGATGGATACGCAGTATTTT.

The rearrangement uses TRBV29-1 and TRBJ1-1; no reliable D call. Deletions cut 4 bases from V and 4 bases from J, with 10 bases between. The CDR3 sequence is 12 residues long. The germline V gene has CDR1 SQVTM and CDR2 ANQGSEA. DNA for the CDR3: TGCAGCGTTGGGAGAGGACCCACTGAAGCTTTCTTT. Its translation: CSVGRGPTEAFF.

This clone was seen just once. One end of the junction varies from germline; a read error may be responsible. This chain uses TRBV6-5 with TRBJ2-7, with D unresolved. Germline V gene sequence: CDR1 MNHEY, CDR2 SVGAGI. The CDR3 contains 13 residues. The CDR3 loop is CVSSYDLSYEQYF. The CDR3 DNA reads TGTGTCAGCAGTTACGACCTCTCCTACGAGCAGTACTTC.

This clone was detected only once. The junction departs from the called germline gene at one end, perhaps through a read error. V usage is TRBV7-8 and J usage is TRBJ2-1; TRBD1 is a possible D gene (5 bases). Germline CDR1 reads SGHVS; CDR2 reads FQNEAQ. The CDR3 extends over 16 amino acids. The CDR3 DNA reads TGTGCCAGCAGTTTAGGGGCGATGAGCTCCTACAATGAGCAGTTCTTC. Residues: CASSLGAMSSYNEQFF.

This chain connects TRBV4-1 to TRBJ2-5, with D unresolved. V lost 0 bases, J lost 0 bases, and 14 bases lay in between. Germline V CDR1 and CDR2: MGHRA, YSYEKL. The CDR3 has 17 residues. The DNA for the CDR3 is TGCGCCAGCAGCCAAGATAAGTCGGACGGTCACCAAGAGACCCAGTACTTC. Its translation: CASSQDKSDGHQETQYF.

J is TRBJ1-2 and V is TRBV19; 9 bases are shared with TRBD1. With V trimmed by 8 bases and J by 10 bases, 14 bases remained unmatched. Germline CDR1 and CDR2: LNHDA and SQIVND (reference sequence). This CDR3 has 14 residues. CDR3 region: CASDRLGTGFVYTF. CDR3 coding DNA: TGTGCCAGTGACAGATTGGGGACAGGGTTTGTCTACACCTTC.

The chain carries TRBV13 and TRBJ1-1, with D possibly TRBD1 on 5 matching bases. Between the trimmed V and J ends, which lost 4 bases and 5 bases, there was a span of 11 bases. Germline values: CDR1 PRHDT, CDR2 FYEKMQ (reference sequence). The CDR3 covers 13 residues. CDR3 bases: TGTGCCAGCAGCTCCGGGGGGTGGACTGAAGCTTTCTTT. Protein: CASSSGGWTEAFF.

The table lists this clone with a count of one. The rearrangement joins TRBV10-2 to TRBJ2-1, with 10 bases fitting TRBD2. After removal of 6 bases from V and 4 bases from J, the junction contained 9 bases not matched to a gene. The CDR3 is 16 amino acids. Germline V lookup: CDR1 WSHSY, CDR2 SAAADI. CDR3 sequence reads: CASSPALAGLYNEQFF. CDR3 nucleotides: TGCGCCAGCAGCCCCGCACTAGCGGGGCTTTACAATGAGCAGTTCTTC.

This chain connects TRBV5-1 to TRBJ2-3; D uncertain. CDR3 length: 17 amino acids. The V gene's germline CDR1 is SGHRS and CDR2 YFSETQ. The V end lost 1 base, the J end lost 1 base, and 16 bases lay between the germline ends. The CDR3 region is CASSLRNRSLRTDTQYF. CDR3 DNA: TGCGCCAGCAGCTTGAGGAACAGATCACTACGCACAGATACGCAGTATTTT.

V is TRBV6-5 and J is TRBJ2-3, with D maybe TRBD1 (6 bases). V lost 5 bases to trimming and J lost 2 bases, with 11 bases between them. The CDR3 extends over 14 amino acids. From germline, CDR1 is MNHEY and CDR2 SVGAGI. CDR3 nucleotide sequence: TGTGCCAGCAGTCAAGACAGGATCACAGATACGCAGTATTTT. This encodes CASSQDRITDTQYF.

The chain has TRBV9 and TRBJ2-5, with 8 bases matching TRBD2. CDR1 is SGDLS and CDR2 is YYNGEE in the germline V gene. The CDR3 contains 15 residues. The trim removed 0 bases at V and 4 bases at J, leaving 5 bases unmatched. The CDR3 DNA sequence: TGTGCCAGCAGCGTAGGTGGACTAGCCGGAGAGACCCAGTACTTC. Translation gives CASSVGGLAGETQYF.

The chain's CDR3 is CASSFGRYEQYF. CDR3 sequence (DNA): TGTGCCAGCAGCTTTGGTAGGTACGAGCAGTACTTC. The chain joins TRBV5-6 to TRBJ2-7; D unresolved. The V gene lost 2 bases and the J gene lost 4 bases, with 7 bases spanning the gap. CDR1 and CDR2 from the germline V gene are SGHDT and YYEEEE. This CDR3 has 12 amino acids. The entire variable domain, with the rest obtained from reference TRBV5-6 and TRBJ2-7, is as follows: DAGVTQSPTHLIKTRGQQVTLRCSPKSGHDTVSWYQQALGQGPQFIFQYYEEEERQRGNFPDRFSGHQFPNYSSELNVNALLLGDSALYLCASSFGRYEQYFGPGTRLTVT.

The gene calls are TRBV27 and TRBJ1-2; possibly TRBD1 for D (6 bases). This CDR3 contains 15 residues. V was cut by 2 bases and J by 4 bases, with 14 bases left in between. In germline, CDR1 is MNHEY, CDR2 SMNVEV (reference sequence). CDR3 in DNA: TGTGCCAGCAGTTTAACGCAGGGGAGTGGCTATGGCTACACCTTC. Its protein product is CASSLTQGSGYGYTF.

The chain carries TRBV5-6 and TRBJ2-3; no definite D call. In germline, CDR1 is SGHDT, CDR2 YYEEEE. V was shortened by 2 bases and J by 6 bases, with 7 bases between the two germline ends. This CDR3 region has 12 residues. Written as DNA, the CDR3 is TGTGCCAGCAGCTTAACGGTGGATACGCAGTATTTT. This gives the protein CASSLTVDTQYF.

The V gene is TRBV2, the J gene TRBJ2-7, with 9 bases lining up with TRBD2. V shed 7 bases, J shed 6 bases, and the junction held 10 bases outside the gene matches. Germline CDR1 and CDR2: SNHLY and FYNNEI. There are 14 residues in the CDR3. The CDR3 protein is CASNSGRNLGEQYF. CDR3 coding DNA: TGTGCCAGCAACAGCGGGAGGAATTTGGGCGAGCAGTACTTC.

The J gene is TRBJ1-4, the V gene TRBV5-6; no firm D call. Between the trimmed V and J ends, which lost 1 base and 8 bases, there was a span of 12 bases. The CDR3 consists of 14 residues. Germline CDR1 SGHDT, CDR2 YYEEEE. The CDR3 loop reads CASSLISRGEKLFF. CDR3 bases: TGTGCCAGCAGCTTGATTAGTCGGGGAGAAAAACTGTTTTTT.

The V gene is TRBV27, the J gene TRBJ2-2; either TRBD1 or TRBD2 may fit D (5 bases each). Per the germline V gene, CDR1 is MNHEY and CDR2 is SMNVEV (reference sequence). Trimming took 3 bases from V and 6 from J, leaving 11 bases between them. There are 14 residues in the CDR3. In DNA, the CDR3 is TGTGCCAGCAGTTTGGGACCTAGAGCCGGGGAGCTGTTTTTT. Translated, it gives CASSLGPRAGELFF.

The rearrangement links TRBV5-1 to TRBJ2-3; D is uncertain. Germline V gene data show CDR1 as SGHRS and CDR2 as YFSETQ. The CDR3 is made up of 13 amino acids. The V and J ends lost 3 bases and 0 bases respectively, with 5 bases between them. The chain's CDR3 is CASSSASTDTQYF. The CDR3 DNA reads TGCGCCAGCAGCTCCGCTAGCACAGATACGCAGTATTTT.

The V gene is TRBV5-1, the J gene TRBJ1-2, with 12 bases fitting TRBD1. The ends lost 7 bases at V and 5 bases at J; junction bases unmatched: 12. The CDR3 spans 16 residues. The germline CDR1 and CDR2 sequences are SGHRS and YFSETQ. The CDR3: CASRGTGGADGYGYTF. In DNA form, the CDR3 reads TGCGCCAGCCGAGGGACAGGGGGCGCAGATGGATATGGCTACACCTTC.

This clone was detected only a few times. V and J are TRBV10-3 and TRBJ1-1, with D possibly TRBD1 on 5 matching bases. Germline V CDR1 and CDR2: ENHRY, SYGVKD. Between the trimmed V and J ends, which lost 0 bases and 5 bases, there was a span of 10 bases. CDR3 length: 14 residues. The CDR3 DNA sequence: TGTGCCATCAGTGAGTCGGGGGGGTGGACTGAAGCTTTCTTT. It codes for CAISESGGWTEAFF.

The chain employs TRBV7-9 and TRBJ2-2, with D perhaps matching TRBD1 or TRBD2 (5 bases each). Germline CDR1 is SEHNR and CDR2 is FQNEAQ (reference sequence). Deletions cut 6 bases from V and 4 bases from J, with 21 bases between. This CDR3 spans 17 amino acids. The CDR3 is CASRDRQRASSTGELFF. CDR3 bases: TGTGCCAGCAGGGACCGACAGAGGGCCTCGTCCACCGGGGAGCTGTTTTTT.

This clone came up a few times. The CDR3, as DNA: TGCGCCAGCGCCGCCTCCAGGCTGGGCGCCGGGGAGCTGTTTTTT. Translation: CASAASRLGAGELFF. The J gene is TRBJ2-2, the V gene TRBV4-1; D not resolved. In germline, CDR1 is MGHRA, CDR2 YSYEKL. CDR3 size: 15 residues. The ends were cut back, 8 bases at V and 6 bases at J, with 19 bases in the middle.

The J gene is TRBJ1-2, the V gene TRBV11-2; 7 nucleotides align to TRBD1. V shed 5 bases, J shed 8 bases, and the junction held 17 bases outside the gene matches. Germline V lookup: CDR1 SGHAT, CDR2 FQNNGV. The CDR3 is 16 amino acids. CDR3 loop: CASSPLARRGHGGYTF. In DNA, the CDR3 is TGTGCCAGCAGCCCTTTAGCGCGTAGGGGGCATGGAGGCTACACCTTC.